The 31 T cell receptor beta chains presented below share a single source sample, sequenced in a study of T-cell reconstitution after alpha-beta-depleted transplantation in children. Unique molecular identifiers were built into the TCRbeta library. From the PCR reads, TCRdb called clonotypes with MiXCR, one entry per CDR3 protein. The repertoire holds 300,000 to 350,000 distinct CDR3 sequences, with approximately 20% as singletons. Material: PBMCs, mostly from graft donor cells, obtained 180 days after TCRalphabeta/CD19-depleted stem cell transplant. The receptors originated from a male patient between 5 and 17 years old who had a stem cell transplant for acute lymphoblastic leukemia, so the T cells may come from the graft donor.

The CDR3 region has the DNA TGCGCCAGCAGCATCCGGAGAAGCGTGGGCGGGGAGCTGTTTTTT. Protein sequence: CASSIRRSVGGELFF. V gene TRBV5-1 combines with J gene TRBJ2-2; D unresolved. The V and J ends lost 4 bases and 7 bases respectively, with 17 bases between them. This CDR3 spans 15 amino acids. In germline, CDR1 is SGHRS, CDR2 YFSETQ. Drawing the rest from reference TRBV5-1 and TRBJ2-2, the complete variable domain is KAGVTQTPRYLIKTRGQQVTLSCSPISGHRSVSWYQQTPGQGLQFLFEYFSETQRNKGNFPGRFSGRQFSNSRSEMNVSTLELGDSALYLCASSIRRSVGGELFFGEGSRLTVL.

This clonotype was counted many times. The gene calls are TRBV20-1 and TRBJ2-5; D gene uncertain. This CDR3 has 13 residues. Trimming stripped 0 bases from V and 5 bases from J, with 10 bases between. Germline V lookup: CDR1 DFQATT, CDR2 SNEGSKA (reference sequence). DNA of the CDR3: TGCAGTGCTAGAGAGGCCCTCCGGGAGACCCAGTACTTC. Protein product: CSAREALRETQYF.

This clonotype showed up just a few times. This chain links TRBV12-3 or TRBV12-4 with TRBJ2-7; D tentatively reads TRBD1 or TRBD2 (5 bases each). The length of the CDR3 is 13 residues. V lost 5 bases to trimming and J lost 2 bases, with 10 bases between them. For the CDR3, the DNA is TGTGCCAGCAGTGTAGGGACGACCTACGAGCAGTACTTC. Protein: CASSVGTTYEQYF.

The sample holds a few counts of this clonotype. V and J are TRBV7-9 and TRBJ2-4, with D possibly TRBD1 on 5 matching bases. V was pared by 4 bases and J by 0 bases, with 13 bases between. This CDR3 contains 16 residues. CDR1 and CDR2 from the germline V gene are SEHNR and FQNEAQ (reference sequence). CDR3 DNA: TGTGCCAGCAGCTCAGACAGTCTTCTAGCCAAAAACATTCAGTACTTC. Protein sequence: CASSSDSLLAKNIQYF.

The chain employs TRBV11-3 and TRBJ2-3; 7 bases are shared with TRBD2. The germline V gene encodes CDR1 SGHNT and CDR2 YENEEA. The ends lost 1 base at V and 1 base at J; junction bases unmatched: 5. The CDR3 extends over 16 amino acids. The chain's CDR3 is CASSLALAECTDTQYF. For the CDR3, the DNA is TGTGCCAGCAGCTTAGCCCTAGCGGAGTGCACAGATACGCAGTATTTT.

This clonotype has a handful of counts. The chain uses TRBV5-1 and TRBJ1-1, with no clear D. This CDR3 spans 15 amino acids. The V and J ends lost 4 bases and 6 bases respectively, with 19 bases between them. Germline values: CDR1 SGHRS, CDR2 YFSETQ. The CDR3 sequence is CASSRIPSTRAEAFF. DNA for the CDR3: TGCGCCAGCAGCCGGATTCCATCCACTAGGGCTGAAGCTTTCTTT.

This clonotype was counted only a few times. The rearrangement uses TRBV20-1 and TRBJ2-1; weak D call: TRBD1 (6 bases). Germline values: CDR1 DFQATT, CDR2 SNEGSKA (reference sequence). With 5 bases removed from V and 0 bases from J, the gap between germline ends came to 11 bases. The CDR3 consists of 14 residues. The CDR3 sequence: CSAWGLFSYNEQFF. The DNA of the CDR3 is TGCAGTGCTTGGGGGCTTTTCTCCTACAATGAGCAGTTCTTC.

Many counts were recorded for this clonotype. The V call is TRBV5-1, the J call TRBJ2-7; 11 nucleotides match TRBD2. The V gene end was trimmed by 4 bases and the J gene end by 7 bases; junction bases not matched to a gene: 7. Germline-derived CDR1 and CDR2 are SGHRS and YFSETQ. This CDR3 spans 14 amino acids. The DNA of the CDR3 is TGCGCCAGCAGCCTAGCGGGAGGAGGCTGGGAGCAGTACTTC. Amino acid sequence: CASSLAGGGWEQYF.

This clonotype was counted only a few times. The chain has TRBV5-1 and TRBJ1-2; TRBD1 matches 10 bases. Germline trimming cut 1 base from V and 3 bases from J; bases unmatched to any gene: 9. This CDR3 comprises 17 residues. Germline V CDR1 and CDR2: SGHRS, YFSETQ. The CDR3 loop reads CASSLSPGQGRYYGYTF. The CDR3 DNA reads TGCGCCAGCAGCTTGAGTCCGGGACAGGGGAGGTACTATGGCTACACCTTC.

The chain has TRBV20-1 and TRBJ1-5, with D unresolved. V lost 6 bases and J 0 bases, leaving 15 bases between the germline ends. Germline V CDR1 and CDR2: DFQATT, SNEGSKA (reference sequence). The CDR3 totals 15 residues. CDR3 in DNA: TGCAGTGCCAACCCCTCGGCGGTTAGCAATCAGCCCCAGCATTTT. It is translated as CSANPSAVSNQPQHF.

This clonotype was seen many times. Here the CDR3 DNA reads TGCAGTGCTAGAACAGGACAGGGTAACACTGAAGCTTTCTTT. It specifies CSARTGQGNTEAFF. The V gene is TRBV20-1, the J gene TRBJ1-1; the match to TRBD1 covers 8 bases. The CDR3 totals 14 residues. With 2 bases clipped from V and 2 bases from J, the junction kept 4 bases outside the gene matches. CDR1 is DFQATT, CDR2 SNEGSKA, per germline (reference sequence).

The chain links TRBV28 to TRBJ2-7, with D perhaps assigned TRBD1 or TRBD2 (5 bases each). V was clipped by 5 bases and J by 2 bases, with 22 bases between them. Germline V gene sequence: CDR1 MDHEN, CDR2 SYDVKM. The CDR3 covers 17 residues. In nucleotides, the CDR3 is TGTGCCAGCAGTCTAGGGCCGGCGGCAGGGAGTGCCTACGAGCAGTACTTC. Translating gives CASSLGPAAGSAYEQYF.

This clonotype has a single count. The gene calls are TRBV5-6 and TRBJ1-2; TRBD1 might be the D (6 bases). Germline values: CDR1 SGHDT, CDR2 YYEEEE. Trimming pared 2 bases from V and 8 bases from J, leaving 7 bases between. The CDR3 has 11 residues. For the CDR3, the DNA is TGTGCCAGCAGCTTAGGACAGGGCTACACCTTC. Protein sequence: CASSLGQGYTF.

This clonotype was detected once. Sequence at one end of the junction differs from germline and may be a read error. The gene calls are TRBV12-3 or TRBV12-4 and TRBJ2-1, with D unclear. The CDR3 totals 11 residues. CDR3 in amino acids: CASSFGLPLRF. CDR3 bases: TGTGCCAGCAGTTTCGGCCTGCCGCTCCGATTC.

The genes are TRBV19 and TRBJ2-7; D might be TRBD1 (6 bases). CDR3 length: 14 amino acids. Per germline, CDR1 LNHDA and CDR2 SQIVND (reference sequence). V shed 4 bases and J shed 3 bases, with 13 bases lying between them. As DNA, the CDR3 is TGTGCCAGTAGTACGGATGGGGGCCACTACGAGCAGTACTTC. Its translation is CASSTDGGHYEQYF.

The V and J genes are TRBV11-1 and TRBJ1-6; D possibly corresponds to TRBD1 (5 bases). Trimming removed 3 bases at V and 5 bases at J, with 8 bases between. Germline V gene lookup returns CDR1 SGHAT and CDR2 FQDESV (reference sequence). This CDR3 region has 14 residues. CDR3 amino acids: CASSFGTDNSPLHF. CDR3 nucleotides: TGTGCCAGCAGCTTCGGGACGGATAATTCACCCCTCCACTTT.

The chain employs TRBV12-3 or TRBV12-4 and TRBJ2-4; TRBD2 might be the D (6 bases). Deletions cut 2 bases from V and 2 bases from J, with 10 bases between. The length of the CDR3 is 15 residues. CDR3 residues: CASSLMRGPKNIQYF. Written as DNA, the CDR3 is TGTGCCAGCAGTTTAATGCGGGGCCCCAAAAACATTCAGTACTTC.

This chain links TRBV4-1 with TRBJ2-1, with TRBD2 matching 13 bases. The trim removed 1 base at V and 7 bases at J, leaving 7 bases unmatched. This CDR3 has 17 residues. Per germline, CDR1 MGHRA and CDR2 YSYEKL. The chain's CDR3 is CASSQVGLAGVWNEQFF. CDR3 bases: TGCGCCAGCAGCCAAGTAGGACTAGCGGGAGTTTGGAATGAGCAGTTCTTC.

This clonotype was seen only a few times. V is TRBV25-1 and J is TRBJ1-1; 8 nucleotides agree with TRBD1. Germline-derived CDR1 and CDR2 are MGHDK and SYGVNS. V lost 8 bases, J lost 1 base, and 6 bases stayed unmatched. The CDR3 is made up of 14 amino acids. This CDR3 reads CASPGGESNTEAFF. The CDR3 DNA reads TGTGCCAGCCCAGGGGGCGAGTCGAACACTGAAGCTTTCTTT.

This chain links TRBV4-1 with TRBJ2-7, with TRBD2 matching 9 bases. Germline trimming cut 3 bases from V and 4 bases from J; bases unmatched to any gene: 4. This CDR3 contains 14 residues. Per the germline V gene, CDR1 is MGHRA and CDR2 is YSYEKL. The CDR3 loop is CASSHNSGGYEQYF. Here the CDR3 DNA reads TGCGCCAGCAGCCACAATAGCGGGGGTTACGAGCAGTACTTC.

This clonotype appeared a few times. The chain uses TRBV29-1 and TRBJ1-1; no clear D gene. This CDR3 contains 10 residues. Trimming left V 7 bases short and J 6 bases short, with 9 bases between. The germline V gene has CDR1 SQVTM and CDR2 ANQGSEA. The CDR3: CSALKSEAFF. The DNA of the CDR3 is TGCAGCGCCTTAAAATCTGAAGCTTTCTTT.

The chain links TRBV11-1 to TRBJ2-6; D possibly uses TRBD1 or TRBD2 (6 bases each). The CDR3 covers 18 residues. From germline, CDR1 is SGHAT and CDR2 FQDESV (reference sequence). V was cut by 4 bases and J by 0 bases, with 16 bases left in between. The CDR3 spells CASSSKRGRVSGANVLTF. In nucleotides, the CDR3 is TGTGCCAGCAGCTCTAAACGGGGGCGCGTCTCTGGGGCCAACGTCCTGACTTTC.

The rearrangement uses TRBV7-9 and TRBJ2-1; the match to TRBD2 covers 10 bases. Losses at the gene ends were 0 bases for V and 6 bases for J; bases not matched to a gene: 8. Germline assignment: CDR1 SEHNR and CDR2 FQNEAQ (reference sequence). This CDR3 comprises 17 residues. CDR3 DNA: TGTGCCAGCAGCTTAGCGGCTAGCGGGAGAATCCCCAATGAGCAGTTCTTC. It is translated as CASSLAASGRIPNEQFF.

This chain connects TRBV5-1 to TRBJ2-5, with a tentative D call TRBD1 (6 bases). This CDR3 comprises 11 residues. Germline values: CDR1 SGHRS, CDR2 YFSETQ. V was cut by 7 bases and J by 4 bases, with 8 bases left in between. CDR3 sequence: CASGDIETQYF. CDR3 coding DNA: TGCGCCAGCGGGGACATAGAGACCCAGTACTTC.

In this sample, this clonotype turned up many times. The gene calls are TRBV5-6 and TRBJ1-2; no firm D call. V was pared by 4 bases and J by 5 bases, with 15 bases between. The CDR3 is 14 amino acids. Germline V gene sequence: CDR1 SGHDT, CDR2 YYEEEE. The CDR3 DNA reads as TGTGCCAGCAGCCTTACGGGAGCGTGGTATGGCTACACCTTC. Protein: CASSLTGAWYGYTF.

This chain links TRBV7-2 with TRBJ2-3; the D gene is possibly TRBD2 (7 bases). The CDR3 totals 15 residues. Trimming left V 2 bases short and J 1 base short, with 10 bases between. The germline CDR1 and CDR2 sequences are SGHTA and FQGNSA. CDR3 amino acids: CASSLWEGGTDTQYF. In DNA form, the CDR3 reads TGTGCCAGCAGCTTATGGGAGGGGGGCACAGATACGCAGTATTTT.

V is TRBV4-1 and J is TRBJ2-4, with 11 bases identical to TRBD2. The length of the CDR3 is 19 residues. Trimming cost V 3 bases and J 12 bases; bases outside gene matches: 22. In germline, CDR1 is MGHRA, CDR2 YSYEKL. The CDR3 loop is CASSQLTIPSGRILKNQYF. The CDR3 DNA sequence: TGCGCCAGCAGCCAGCTTACTATTCCTAGCGGGAGGATTTTAAAGAATCAGTACTTC.

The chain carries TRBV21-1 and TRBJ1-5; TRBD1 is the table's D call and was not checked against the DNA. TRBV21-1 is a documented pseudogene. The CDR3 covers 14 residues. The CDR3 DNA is TGTGCCAGGAGCAAGACAGGGGAGTTACAGCCCCAGCATTTT. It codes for CARSKTGELQPQHF.

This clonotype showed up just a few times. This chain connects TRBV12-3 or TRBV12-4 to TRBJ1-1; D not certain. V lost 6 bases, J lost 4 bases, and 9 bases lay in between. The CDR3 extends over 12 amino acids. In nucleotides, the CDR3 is TGTGCCAGCAGCCAGATCGCCACTGAAGCTTTCTTT. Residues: CASSQIATEAFF.

CDR3 protein: CAISESKGQGPNEQFF. For the CDR3, the DNA is TGTGCCATCAGTGAGTCGAAGGGACAGGGTCCCAATGAGCAGTTCTTC. The chain combines TRBV10-3 with TRBJ2-1, with 9 bases matching TRBD1. Germline V gene data show CDR1 as ENHRY and CDR2 as SYGVKD. The V segment lost 0 bases and the J segment 6 bases; nucleotides outside the gene matches: 6. The CDR3 is 16 amino acids.

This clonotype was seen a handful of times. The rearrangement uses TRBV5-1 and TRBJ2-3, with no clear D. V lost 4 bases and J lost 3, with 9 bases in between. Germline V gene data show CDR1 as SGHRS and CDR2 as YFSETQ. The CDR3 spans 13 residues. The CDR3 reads CASSMAGTDTQYF. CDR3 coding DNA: TGCGCCAGCAGCATGGCCGGAACAGATACGCAGTATTTT.